The following is a TCR beta chain sequence with its context. There are a few counts of this clonotype. The specificity of this receptor is unknown. It has no much larger one-base neighbor in the sample; base qualities were not kept. For CDR1 and CDR2, the germline V gene lists ENHRY and SYGVKD. Reading from cysteine to phenylalanine, the CDR3 counts 16 amino acids. The read is trimmed to its CDR3 DNA, 48 bases read in frame from base 1. V loses 3 bases at its end and J loses 5 bases; junction bases beyond the gene matches: 10. The 39 donors, aged 6 to 90 years, were systemically healthy Caucasian individuals from Russia. Each donor gave ten milliliters of peripheral blood, collected into EDTA-treated Vacutainer tubes. PBMCs were isolated by Ficoll-Paque density-gradient centrifugation, with at least 6 million obtained per sample. Total RNA, at least 6 micrograms per sample, was extracted from PBMCs with Trizol reagent. The percentages of naive CD45RAhigh/CD27high T cells were determined by flow cytometry on a PBMC aliquot from every donor.

The data were obtained in a study of blood T cells in healthy people across ages (dated by TCRdb to the mid-2010s). About the full investigation: In model experiments, template switching captured about one uniquely barcoded TCR beta cDNA molecule for every two T cells. Age-related changes in TCR beta repertoire diversity were measured in the study by deep sequencing normalized with unique cDNA molecular identifiers. Four age groups were formed from the donors: young (average approximately 15 years), middle-aged (more than 35), aged (more than 55) and long-lived (82). Donors of different ages were randomly distributed across sequencing lanes to avoid experimental bias. Two additional independent replicas of 1 million unique cDNA reads from the same blood draw were analyzed for two donors (one aged 18 to 29 and one aged 80 or older).

What the research found in general, with its limitations: A strong correlation was found between observed TCR beta diversity and the percentage of naive T cells measured by flow cytometry. Compared with the aged group, the long-lived group had more naive CD4+ T cells, fewer expanded clones and increased TCR diversity, a pattern suggesting age selection. Estimates of total diversity from one million sequenced T cells were regarded as lower bounds and underestimates. Since profiling was done on bulk unsorted PBMCs, naive and antigen-experienced compartments could not be conclusively compared. Because the CMV infection status of the donors was unknown, age-related changes in expanded clonotypes may potentially have been confounded. Observed TCR beta diversity per million T cells fell roughly linearly with age, and a significant reduction was already apparent by age about 38.

The library was obtained by 5' RACE. Instrument used: Illumina HiSeq 2500. A second PCR of about 6 to 12 cycles was run with a J-beta primer mix and a sample-barcoded 5' primer. A unique molecular identifier was introduced onto each TCR beta cDNA molecule by a template-switch 5' adaptor carrying 12 random nucleotides. Each sample yielded at least 3 million CDR3-containing paired-end reads. All of the RNA was converted into first-strand cDNA using the Mint cDNA synthesis kit, with a TRBC-specific oligonucleotide serving as the primer. Following uracil-DNA glycosylase treatment, all cDNA underwent a first 18-cycle PCR with the universal primers M1SS and BC2_uni_R. Per the original workflow: Normalization of each sample was performed by random selection of 1 million high-quality reads, each carrying a distinct molecular identifier. Reads with shared molecular identifiers were discarded instead of being binned into consensus sequences. MiTCR, set to a Q25 quality threshold and the strictest error-elimination algorithm, was used for CDR3 identification, clonotype clustering and error correction. A nonparametric unseen species model with Euler transformation was used to estimate a lower bound on total TCR beta diversity. Starting from the raw public reads, TCRdb applied fastp trimming at Q25, assembled clones with MiXCR and retained in-frame beta chains. One record per CDR3 amino acid sequence lists the most common genes and DNA. Here the V and J calls rest on TCRdb's processing, not on the authors' analysis. The sample data list about 1.4 million distinct CDR3 sequences, and 55% to 75% of these were observed just once. 6.7% of the sample is in the top ten clones.

The rearranged chain carries TRBV10-3 and TRBJ2-3; 8 bases in the middle match TRBD2. Specimen: blood. This clonotype was obtained from a man aged 18 to 29 in good health. The CDR3 has the sequence CAISDGSGGLRDTQYF. The bases are TGTGCCATCAGTGATGGGAGCGGGGGACTCCGAGATACGCAGTATTTT.